Listed below are T cell receptor beta chains from one sample, sequenced in a study of shared clonotypes between healthy human individuals. Repertoires were generated with immunoSEQ multiplex PCR, while TCRdb's copy carries only in-frame clones and drops some. The sample comprises hundreds of thousands of clones, roughly 96% of which are singletons, and 0.11% rests with the top ten. Sequencing was done on a sample of naive CD8+ T cells sorted from blood. These receptors all stem from a woman younger than 45 in good health. CDR3s include the opening cysteine and the closing phenylalanine or tryptophan. A D gene is named only where the DNA matches it firmly. A clone size is listed for some rows: how often the clone was seen (once, few, many), or a class if it is expanded.

v_call: TRBV29-1
d_call: -
clone_size: -
j_call: TRBJ2-2
cdr3_aa: CSVQVNTGELFF
cdr3_nt: TGCAGCGTTCAGGTGAACACCGGGGAGCTGTTTTTT

v_call: TRBV28
d_call: TRBD2
clone_size: once
j_call: TRBJ2-4
cdr3_aa: CASTRFGGGNIQYF
cdr3_nt: TGTGCCAGCACCCGCTTTGGGGGGGGAAACATTCAGTACTTC

v_call: TRBV30
d_call: TRBD1
clone_size: -
j_call: TRBJ1-2
cdr3_aa: CAWTDRGVDYGYTF
cdr3_nt: TGTGCCTGGACGGACAGGGGCGTCGACTATGGCTACACCTTC

v_call: TRBV4-1
d_call: -
clone_size: -
j_call: TRBJ1-1
cdr3_aa: CASSQIGGNTEAFF
cdr3_nt: TGCGCCAGCAGCCAGATCGGGGGGAATACTGAAGCTTTCTTT

v_call: TRBV27
d_call: TRBD1
clone_size: -
j_call: TRBJ1-2
cdr3_aa: CASSSTGTGFYGYTF
cdr3_nt: TGTGCCAGCAGTAGTACCGGGACAGGGTTCTATGGCTACACCTTC

v_call: TRBV11-2
d_call: -
clone_size: -
j_call: TRBJ2-7
cdr3_aa: CASSSNGRAPSYEQYF
cdr3_nt: TGTGCCAGCAGCTCCAACGGGAGAGCACCCTCCTACGAGCAGTACTTC

v_call: TRBV6-5
d_call: TRBD2
clone_size: -
j_call: TRBJ2-7
cdr3_aa: CASSWTSGDYEQYF
cdr3_nt: TGTGCCAGCAGCTGGACTAGCGGGGACTACGAGCAGTACTTC

v_call: TRBV27
d_call: -
clone_size: -
j_call: TRBJ1-5
cdr3_aa: CASGHSGNQPQHF
cdr3_nt: TGTGCCAGCGGACATTCCGGCAATCAGCCCCAGCATTTT

v_call: TRBV29-1
d_call: TRBD1
clone_size: -
j_call: TRBJ1-1
cdr3_aa: CSVELRTGLPEAFF
cdr3_nt: TGCAGCGTTGAGTTGCGGACAGGGCTTCCTGAAGCTTTCTTT

v_call: TRBV9
d_call: TRBD2
clone_size: -
j_call: TRBJ2-3
cdr3_aa: CASSVGTSGTDTQYF
cdr3_nt: TGTGCCAGCAGCGTAGGCACTAGCGGCACAGATACGCAGTATTTT

v_call: TRBV10-3
d_call: TRBD2
clone_size: -
j_call: TRBJ2-7
cdr3_aa: CAISVPLAGVYEQYF
cdr3_nt: TGTGCCATCAGTGTGCCTCTAGCGGGAGTCTACGAGCAGTACTTC

v_call: TRBV19
d_call: TRBD2
clone_size: -
j_call: TRBJ2-1
cdr3_aa: CASSIDRDYYNEQFF
cdr3_nt: TGTGCCAGTAGTATCGACCGGGACTACTACAATGAGCAGTTCTTC

v_call: TRBV19
d_call: TRBD1
clone_size: once
j_call: TRBJ2-7
cdr3_aa: CASSIGAPGQGDYEQYF
cdr3_nt: TGTGCCAGTAGTATCGGGGCCCCGGGACAGGGGGACTACGAGCAGTACTTC

v_call: TRBV5-4
d_call: TRBD2
clone_size: -
j_call: TRBJ2-7
cdr3_aa: CASSITGTSGSYEQYF
cdr3_nt: TGTGCCAGCAGTATTACCGGGACTAGCGGGAGTTACGAGCAGTACTTC

v_call: TRBV5-1
d_call: TRBD1
clone_size: -
j_call: TRBJ2-3
cdr3_aa: CASSSQLPRGLEDTQYF
cdr3_nt: TGCGCCAGCAGCTCGCAGTTACCCAGGGGGCTGGAAGATACGCAGTATTTT

v_call: TRBV9
d_call: -
clone_size: few
j_call: TRBJ1-1
cdr3_aa: CASSVHDRYEAFF
cdr3_nt: TGTGCCAGCAGCGTACATGACCGATATGAAGCTTTCTTT

v_call: TRBV13
d_call: TRBD2
clone_size: -
j_call: TRBJ2-3
cdr3_aa: CASSIRASGRLDTQYF
cdr3_nt: TGTGCCAGCAGCATAAGGGCTAGCGGGAGGCTAGATACGCAGTATTTT

v_call: TRBV28
d_call: -
clone_size: -
j_call: TRBJ1-4
cdr3_aa: CASSLGLGGGKLFF
cdr3_nt: TGTGCCAGCAGTTTAGGGCTCGGTGGTGGAAAACTGTTTTTT

v_call: TRBV10-3
d_call: -
clone_size: -
j_call: TRBJ2-7
cdr3_aa: CAIREGVANNYEQYF
cdr3_nt: TGTGCCATCAGGGAAGGGGTAGCGAATAACTACGAGCAGTACTTC

v_call: TRBV10-2
d_call: TRBD2
clone_size: once
j_call: TRBJ2-6
cdr3_aa: CASSESIPGLAGGAGANVLTF
cdr3_nt: TGCGCCAGCAGTGAGTCTATTCCGGGACTAGCGGGAGGAGCTGGGGCCAACGTCCTGACTTTC

v_call: TRBV5-1
d_call: TRBD1
clone_size: -
j_call: TRBJ2-1
cdr3_aa: CASSPGQSRYNEQFF
cdr3_nt: TGCGCCAGCAGCCCGGGACAGAGCCGTTACAATGAGCAGTTCTTC

v_call: TRBV11-2
d_call: TRBD2
clone_size: -
j_call: TRBJ2-1
cdr3_aa: CASSLLWGGSYNEQFF
cdr3_nt: TGTGCCAGCAGCTTATTGTGGGGGGGCTCCTACAATGAGCAGTTCTTC

v_call: TRBV19
d_call: TRBD1
clone_size: -
j_call: TRBJ2-7
cdr3_aa: CASSSGTGAAGNYEQYF
cdr3_nt: TGTGCCAGCTCATCCGGGACAGGGGCGGCGGGAAACTACGAGCAGTACTTC

v_call: TRBV15
d_call: TRBD2
clone_size: -
j_call: TRBJ2-5
cdr3_aa: CATSTGLAEETQYF
cdr3_nt: TGTGCCACCAGCACCGGACTAGCGGAAGAGACCCAGTACTTC